The 18 T cell receptor beta chains listed next were all sequenced from one sample in a study of T cell responses to AZD1222 COVID-19 vaccine. Data came from immunoSEQ multiplex PCR; TCRdb stores just in-frame clones and leaves some out. Of some 80,000 clones in the sample, 90% were seen once. The material sequenced was peripheral blood, taken on day 0 of AZD1222 vaccination. The receptors were sampled from an adult in good health.

The chain carries TRBV5-1 and TRBJ2-3; 9 positions match TRBD2. This CDR3 spans 15 amino acids. The germline V gene has CDR1 SGHRS and CDR2 YFSETQ. The V segment lost 4 bases and the J segment 3 bases; nucleotides outside the gene matches: 6. CDR3 sequence reads: CASSPTRGGTDTQYF. Written as DNA, the CDR3 is TGCGCCAGCAGCCCAACGCGGGGGGGGACAGATACGCAGTATTTT.

This chain links TRBV28 with TRBJ2-7, with 8 nucleotides matching TRBD1. With 6 bases clipped from V and 0 bases from J, the junction kept 7 bases outside the gene matches. The CDR3 runs 15 residues. Germline CDR1 MDHEN, CDR2 SYDVKM. The CDR3 sequence is CASRTRTGSSYEQYF. In DNA, the CDR3 is TGTGCCAGCAGGACGCGGACAGGGAGCTCCTACGAGCAGTACTTC.

The V and J genes are TRBV10-3 and TRBJ1-3; 7 nucleotides match TRBD1. The CDR3 extends over 14 amino acids. The germline V gene encodes CDR1 ENHRY and CDR2 SYGVKD. The trim removed 5 bases at V and 2 bases at J, leaving 3 bases unmatched. CDR3 residues: CAISTGTAGNTIYF. CDR3 DNA: TGTGCCATCAGTACCGGGACAGCTGGAAACACCATATATTTT.

The chain couples TRBV6-5 to TRBJ1-2, with D tentatively TRBD1 (6 bases). The CDR3 runs 13 residues. Germline loops: CDR1 MNHEY, CDR2 SVGAGI. Trimming removed 7 bases from V and 6 bases from J, with 15 bases in between. The CDR3 DNA follows: TGTGCCAGCATGGGGGGCTATTGGAATGGCTACACCTTC. Translation gives CASMGGYWNGYTF.

The chain combines TRBV5-1 with TRBJ1-4; D possibly corresponds to TRBD1 (6 bases). The CDR3 consists of 14 residues. Per germline, CDR1 SGHRS and CDR2 YFSETQ. V shed 4 bases and J shed 7 bases, with 14 bases lying between them. This CDR3 is CASSVQGVGEKLFF. For the CDR3, the DNA is TGCGCCAGCAGCGTACAGGGTGTGGGTGAAAAACTGTTTTTT.

This chain uses TRBV10-1 with TRBJ1-5; D possibly corresponds to TRBD1 (5 bases). With 6 bases removed from V and 1 base from J, the gap between germline ends came to 13 bases. The CDR3 runs 15 residues. The germline V gene has CDR1 WNHNN and CDR2 SYGVQD (reference sequence). The CDR3 nucleotides are TGCGCCAGCAGCTGTAGGGGCCCGAGCAATCAGCCCCAGCATTTT. Translation gives CASSCRGPSNQPQHF.

The CDR3 region has the DNA TGTGCCAGCAGTCCCCACATGAACACTGAAGCTTTCTTT. This codes for CASSPHMNTEAFF. The chain is built from TRBV28 and TRBJ1-1; D gene ambiguous. The ends were cut back, 5 bases at V and 0 bases at J, with 7 bases in the middle. In germline, CDR1 is MDHEN, CDR2 SYDVKM. This CDR3 contains 13 residues.

This chain joins TRBV12-3 or TRBV12-4 and TRBJ1-2; tentative D call: TRBD1 (5 bases). The CDR3 runs to 12 residues. V lost 3 bases and J 10 bases, leaving 12 bases between the germline ends. The CDR3 here is CASSFSQGPYTF. CDR3 nucleotide sequence: TGTGCCAGCAGTTTCTCCCAGGGACCCTACACCTTC.

The J gene is TRBJ1-5, the V gene TRBV18; no definite D call. V gave up 2 bases and J gave up 0 bases, with 8 bases separating them. Germline CDR1 KGHSH, CDR2 LQKENI. The CDR3 is 15 residues long. Here the CDR3 reads CASSPAAYSNQPQHF. DNA for the CDR3: TGTGCCAGCTCACCAGCAGCTTATAGCAATCAGCCCCAGCATTTT.

The J gene is TRBJ1-2, the V gene TRBV7-6; 9 bases are a match to TRBD1. The germline V gene encodes CDR1 SGHVS and CDR2 FNYEAQ. The CDR3 has 14 residues. V was pared by 1 base and J by 8 bases, with 5 bases of the junction left unmatched. CDR3 protein: CASSLGQGGKGYTF. CDR3 DNA: TGTGCCAGCAGCTTAGGACAGGGGGGAAAGGGCTACACCTTC.

The chain couples TRBV9 to TRBJ1-3; the D is unclear. The CDR3 has 13 residues. Germline V gene lookup returns CDR1 SGDLS and CDR2 YYNGEE. V shed 0 bases and J shed 1 base, with 2 bases lying between them. The CDR3 reads CASSVESGNTIYF. In nucleotides, the CDR3 is TGTGCCAGCAGCGTAGAATCTGGAAACACCATATATTTT.

The genes are TRBV29-1 and TRBJ2-3, with a possible D match to TRBD2 (6 bases). CDR1 is SQVTM and CDR2 is ANQGSEA in the germline V gene. This CDR3 region has 15 residues. The V gene lost 1 base and the J gene lost 1 base, with 12 bases spanning the gap. CDR3 sequence reads: CSVEGASGRTDTQYF. The CDR3 DNA follows: TGCAGCGTTGAAGGTGCCAGCGGGCGCACAGATACGCAGTATTTT.

Concerning this clone itself: Other nucleotide sequences from this sample produce the same CDR3. The chain recombines TRBV6-5 with TRBJ2-7, with 7 positions matching TRBD1. J was trimmed by 1 base and V by 0 bases; bases with no gene match: 3. This CDR3 is 15 amino acids long. Germline CDR1 is MNHEY and CDR2 is SVGAGI. The CDR3 spells CASSYSAGGSYEQYF. DNA of the CDR3: TGTGCCAGCAGTTACTCGGCAGGGGGATCCTACGAGCAGTACTTC.

The chain carries TRBV10-3 and TRBJ2-4; D call uncertain. Germline CDR1 is ENHRY and CDR2 is SYGVKD. CDR3 length: 11 residues. The V gene lost 2 bases and the J gene lost 11 bases, with 7 bases spanning the gap. CDR3 DNA: TGTGCCATCAGTGAGGGGCACCTTCAGTACTTC. It yields the protein CAISEGHLQYF.

The V gene is TRBV11-2, the J gene TRBJ2-2; D is unclear. The germline V gene encodes CDR1 SGHAT and CDR2 FQNNGV. Trimming cost V 3 bases and J 1 base, with 6 bases left between them. The CDR3 is 14 amino acids. The CDR3 region is CASSFSGNTGELFF. The CDR3 DNA sequence: TGTGCCAGCAGCTTCAGTGGGAACACCGGGGAGCTGTTTTTT.

The chain recombines TRBV2 with TRBJ2-1; 9 bases match TRBD2. V gave up 6 bases and J gave up 4 bases; unmatched junction bases: 7. Germline V gene lookup returns CDR1 SNHLY and CDR2 FYNNEI. The CDR3 is 15 residues long. This CDR3 is CASRRGGGAYNEQFF. The CDR3 bases are TGTGCCAGCAGGCGGGGGGGTGGAGCGTACAATGAGCAGTTCTTC.

The rearrangement links TRBV20-1 to TRBJ1-2, with D possibly matching TRBD1 (5 bases). This CDR3 has 11 residues. CDR1 and CDR2 from the germline V gene are DFQATT and SNEGSKA (reference sequence). V was shortened by 6 bases and J by 12 bases, with 17 bases between the two germline ends. The DNA for the CDR3 is TGCAGTGCGTGGCAGGGTGGGTTGGACACCTTC. This translates into CSAWQGGLDTF.

The V call is TRBV7-8, the J call TRBJ2-3; D might be TRBD1 (5 bases). From germline, CDR1 is SGHVS and CDR2 FQNEAQ. Deletions cut 5 bases from V and 5 bases from J, with 11 bases between. This CDR3 is 13 amino acids long. The CDR3 DNA follows: TGTGCCAGCAGCCTAGGGGTGGGAGATACGCAGTATTTT. Its protein is CASSLGVGDTQYF.